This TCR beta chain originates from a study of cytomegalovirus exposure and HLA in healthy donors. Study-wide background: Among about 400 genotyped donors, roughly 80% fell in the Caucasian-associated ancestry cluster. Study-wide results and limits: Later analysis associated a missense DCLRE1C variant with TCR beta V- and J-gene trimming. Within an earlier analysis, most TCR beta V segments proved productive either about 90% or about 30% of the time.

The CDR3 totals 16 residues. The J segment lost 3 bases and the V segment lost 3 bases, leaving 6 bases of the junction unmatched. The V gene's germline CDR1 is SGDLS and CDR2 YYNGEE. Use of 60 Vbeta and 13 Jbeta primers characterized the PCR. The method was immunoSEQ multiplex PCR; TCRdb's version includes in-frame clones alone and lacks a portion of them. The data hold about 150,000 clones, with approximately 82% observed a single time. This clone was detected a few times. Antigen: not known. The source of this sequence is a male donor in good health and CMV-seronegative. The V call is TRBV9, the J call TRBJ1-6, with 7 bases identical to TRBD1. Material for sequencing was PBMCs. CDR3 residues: CASSGQTGYYNSPLHF. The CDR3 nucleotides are TGTGCCAGCAGCGGACAGACAGGGTACTATAATTCACCCCTCCACTTT.